These T cell receptor beta chains were read from a single sample in a study of shared clonotypes between healthy human individuals. The repertoire was sequenced with immunoSEQ multiplex PCR; TCRdb's copy has only in-frame clones and lacks some. Among about 610,000 clones listed, about 95% were seen once. What was sequenced was naive CD8+ T cells sorted from blood. These receptors originate from a young woman in good health. CDR3s include the opening cysteine and the closing phenylalanine or tryptophan. Each record gives: J gene, D gene, clone size, V gene, CDR3 DNA, CDR3 protein. D genes are given only for firm matches. Some rows have no size entry. The others give once, few or many, or a class for an expanded clone.

j_call: TRBJ2-1
d_call: TRBD1
clone_size: once
v_call: TRBV6-5
cdr3_nt: TGTGCCAGCAGCCAGGGGGCGAATGAGCAGTTCTTC
cdr3_aa: CASSQGANEQFF

j_call: TRBJ2-7
d_call: TRBD2
clone_size: -
v_call: TRBV7-2
cdr3_nt: TGTGCCAGCAGCTTTAGCGGGATCCCCTACGAGCAGTACTTC
cdr3_aa: CASSFSGIPYEQYF

j_call: TRBJ2-1
d_call: -
clone_size: -
v_call: TRBV27
cdr3_nt: TGTGCCAGCAGTTTATCCCAGGGTTCCTACAATGAGCAGTTCTTC
cdr3_aa: CASSLSQGSYNEQFF

j_call: TRBJ2-1
d_call: TRBD2
clone_size: -
v_call: TRBV10-2
cdr3_nt: TGCGCCAGCAGGGGGCGGGAGGGCAATGAGCAGTTCTTC
cdr3_aa: CASRGREGNEQFF

j_call: TRBJ1-1
d_call: -
clone_size: -
v_call: TRBV12-5
cdr3_nt: TGTGCTAGTGGGTTCGGAGGGGAGAACACTGAAGCTTTCTTT
cdr3_aa: CASGFGGENTEAFF

j_call: TRBJ2-5
d_call: -
clone_size: -
v_call: TRBV7-9
cdr3_nt: TGTGCCAGCAGCTTCGTTGGACAGACGGTCGAAGAGCAGTACTTC
cdr3_aa: CASSFVGQTVEEQYF

j_call: TRBJ2-1
d_call: TRBD2
clone_size: -
v_call: TRBV7-9
cdr3_nt: TGTGCCAGCAGCTCGCTCACCCTAGCGGGAAACTCCTACAATGAGCAGTTCTTC
cdr3_aa: CASSSLTLAGNSYNEQFF

j_call: TRBJ2-2
d_call: TRBD2
clone_size: -
v_call: TRBV13
cdr3_nt: TGTGCCAGCAGCTCCGGACTAGCGGGAGAAGTACTGTTTTTT
cdr3_aa: CASSSGLAGEVLFF

j_call: TRBJ1-2
d_call: -
clone_size: -
v_call: TRBV13
cdr3_nt: TGTGCCAGCAGCTCCACCCCCTTGCTCACCTTC
cdr3_aa: CASSSTPLLTF

j_call: TRBJ2-7
d_call: TRBD2
clone_size: -
v_call: TRBV19
cdr3_nt: TGTGCCAGTCAAGGATGGGGACTAGCGGGAGTCGGGGAGCAGTACTTC
cdr3_aa: CASQGWGLAGVGEQYF

j_call: TRBJ2-2
d_call: TRBD2
clone_size: -
v_call: TRBV11-2
cdr3_nt: TGTGCCAGCACACTAGCGGGTGGCACCGGGGAGCTGTTTTTT
cdr3_aa: CASTLAGGTGELFF

j_call: TRBJ2-7
d_call: -
clone_size: -
v_call: TRBV27
cdr3_nt: TGTGCCAGCAGTTTATACGGGAACTACGAGCAGTACTTC
cdr3_aa: CASSLYGNYEQYF

j_call: TRBJ2-1
d_call: TRBD2
clone_size: -
v_call: TRBV27
cdr3_nt: TGTGCCAGCAGTTTAGGGAAAGGGACTAGCGGATACAATGAGCAGTTCTTC
cdr3_aa: CASSLGKGTSGYNEQFF

j_call: TRBJ2-1
d_call: TRBD2
clone_size: -
v_call: TRBV14
cdr3_nt: TGTGCCAGCAGCCCGTTAGCGGGAGCTACCTACAATGAGCAGTTCTTC
cdr3_aa: CASSPLAGATYNEQFF

j_call: TRBJ2-7
d_call: -
clone_size: once
v_call: TRBV19
cdr3_nt: TGTGCCAGTAGTACCCGATGGGGGCCAAGCTCCTACGAGCAGTACTTC
cdr3_aa: CASSTRWGPSSYEQYF

j_call: TRBJ2-7
d_call: TRBD2
clone_size: once
v_call: TRBV28
cdr3_nt: TGTGCCAGCAGTTTGGCGGGAGGGTCCTACGAGCAGTACTTC
cdr3_aa: CASSLAGGSYEQYF

j_call: TRBJ2-7
d_call: -
clone_size: -
v_call: TRBV7-9
cdr3_nt: TGTGCCAGCAGCTTAGGGCAGGGCCTTTACGAGCAGTACTTC
cdr3_aa: CASSLGQGLYEQYF

j_call: TRBJ2-2
d_call: -
clone_size: few
v_call: TRBV29-1
cdr3_nt: TGCAGCGTACCTAGCAGAAACACCGGGGAGCTGTTTTTT
cdr3_aa: CSVPSRNTGELFF

j_call: TRBJ2-5
d_call: -
clone_size: -
v_call: TRBV12-5
cdr3_nt: TGTGCTAGTGCCCGGGGGGCGGGTGGTCCCCAAGAGACCCAGTACTTC
cdr3_aa: CASARGAGGPQETQYF

j_call: TRBJ2-2
d_call: TRBD1
clone_size: -
v_call: TRBV6-1
cdr3_nt: TGTGCCAGCAGAACCGGGACAGGTCTTTCCGGGGAGCTGTTTTTT
cdr3_aa: CASRTGTGLSGELFF

j_call: TRBJ2-3
d_call: -
clone_size: -
v_call: TRBV2
cdr3_nt: TGTGCCAGCAGTGAAAACACATTTGGGCTAGGAGTAGAGGATACGCAGTATTTT
cdr3_aa: CASSENTFGLGVEDTQYF

j_call: TRBJ2-1
d_call: -
clone_size: -
v_call: TRBV5-1
cdr3_nt: TGCGCCAGCAGCTCTACTAGGGGCAATGAGCAGTTCTTC
cdr3_aa: CASSSTRGNEQFF

j_call: TRBJ2-3
d_call: TRBD1
clone_size: -
v_call: TRBV4-2
cdr3_nt: TGTGCCAGCAGCCAAGAACAGGGGTCAGATACGCAGTATTTT
cdr3_aa: CASSQEQGSDTQYF

j_call: TRBJ1-2
d_call: TRBD1
clone_size: -
v_call: TRBV27
cdr3_nt: TGTGCCAGCACGGGCGCAGGGGGCGTTTATGGCTACACCTTC
cdr3_aa: CASTGAGGVYGYTF

j_call: TRBJ1-5
d_call: -
clone_size: -
v_call: TRBV19
cdr3_nt: TGTGCCAGTAGTACATATTACAGCGATAGCAATCAGCCCCAGCATTTT
cdr3_aa: CASSTYYSDSNQPQHF

j_call: TRBJ2-3
d_call: -
clone_size: -
v_call: TRBV2
cdr3_nt: TGTGCCAGCAGTGATGGGTTTTTTAGCACAGATACGCAGTATTTT
cdr3_aa: CASSDGFFSTDTQYF

j_call: TRBJ1-1
d_call: -
clone_size: -
v_call: TRBV5-6
cdr3_nt: TGTGCCAGCAGCGGGGAGGCAGGGATGAACACTGAAGCTTTCTTT
cdr3_aa: CASSGEAGMNTEAFF

j_call: TRBJ2-5
d_call: -
clone_size: -
v_call: TRBV4-1
cdr3_nt: TGCGCCAGCAGCCTGACCCTAGGAGAGACCCAGTACTTC
cdr3_aa: CASSLTLGETQYF

j_call: TRBJ2-7
d_call: TRBD1
clone_size: -
v_call: TRBV30
cdr3_nt: TGTGCCTGGAGTAAGGCTGGACAGGGGGCTAGGCACTGGGACGAGCAGTACTTC
cdr3_aa: CAWSKAGQGARHWDEQYF

j_call: TRBJ1-2
d_call: -
clone_size: -
v_call: TRBV6-1
cdr3_nt: TGTGCCAGCAGTGAAGACTGGTCAAACTATGGCTACACCTTC
cdr3_aa: CASSEDWSNYGYTF

j_call: TRBJ2-7
d_call: -
clone_size: -
v_call: TRBV28
cdr3_nt: TGTGCCAGCAGTTTTGAGCGGTTAGCTCGAGGCGAGCAGTACTTC
cdr3_aa: CASSFERLARGEQYF

j_call: TRBJ2-7
d_call: -
clone_size: -
v_call: TRBV7-6
cdr3_nt: TGTGCCAGCAGCCCTCCGGGCGAGCAGTACTTC
cdr3_aa: CASSPPGEQYF

j_call: TRBJ2-2
d_call: -
clone_size: -
v_call: TRBV5-4
cdr3_nt: TGTGCCAGCAGCCTCACTAGAAGCACCGGGGAGCTGTTTTTT
cdr3_aa: CASSLTRSTGELFF

j_call: TRBJ1-2
d_call: TRBD1
clone_size: -
v_call: TRBV27
cdr3_nt: TGTGCCAGCAGTCCAACAGGGGGCGCGATGGGCTACACCTTC
cdr3_aa: CASSPTGGAMGYTF

j_call: TRBJ2-7
d_call: TRBD2
clone_size: once
v_call: TRBV27
cdr3_nt: TGTGCCAGCAGTTTTAGCGGGGAGGGCTCCTACGAGCAGTACTTC
cdr3_aa: CASSFSGEGSYEQYF

j_call: TRBJ1-5
d_call: -
clone_size: -
v_call: TRBV27
cdr3_nt: TGTGCCAGCAGTTTAAGGCAGTATCAGCCCCAGCATTTT
cdr3_aa: CASSLRQYQPQHF